The 6 T cell receptor beta chains below come from one sample, sequenced in a study of human T cells and chemical hapten exposure. Noted time point: patch test 3, about 24 weeks after DPC sensitization. Indicated treatment: therapeutic diphenylcyclopropenone sensitization with weekly scalp DPC. TCRdb fed the RACE reads into MiXCR, producing one record per CDR3 protein. The data hold roughly 100,000 distinct CDR3 sequences, with around 34% observed a single time. Sequencing used whole blood, obtained in connection with sensitization to the hapten diphenylcyclopropenone (DPC). The receptors shown here come from a man aged 35 to 55 with alopecia areata. Some clones in this sample may be carry-over from other donors' samples.

This clonotype has only a few counts. The chain employs TRBV11-2 and TRBJ2-7, with unresolved D. This CDR3 region has 13 residues. Germline lookup yields CDR1 SGHAT and CDR2 FQNNGV. V was shortened by 5 bases and J by 2 bases, with 10 bases between the two germline ends. The CDR3 loop is CASSLFGTYEQYV. CDR3 nucleotide sequence: TGTGCCAGCAGCCTTTTCGGTACCTACGAGCAGTACGTC.

This chain joins TRBV14 and TRBJ2-2; D remains ambiguous. V was shortened by 2 bases and J by 6 bases, with 13 bases between the two germline ends. The length of the CDR3 is 15 residues. In germline, CDR1 is SGHDN, CDR2 FVKESK. CDR3 coding DNA: TGTGCCAGCAGCCAACATACGCTTACCTCCGGGGAGCTGTTTTTT. Its translation is CASSQHTLTSGELFF.

The chain couples TRBV3-2 to TRBJ2-7. TRBV3-2 has pseudogene status. The CDR3 is made up of 12 amino acids. Here the CDR3 reads CASRRSSYEQYV. The CDR3 bases are TGTGCCAGCAGACGTAGCTCCTACGAGCAGTACGTC.

This clonotype was seen a single time. The rearrangement joins TRBV10-3 to TRBJ1-1; 7 positions match TRBD1. Germline V gives CDR1 ENHRY, CDR2 SYGVKD. The ends lost 6 bases at V and 7 bases at J; junction bases unmatched: 8. There are 13 residues in the CDR3. CDR3 sequence (DNA): TGTGCCATCAGCCGTCTACAGGGGAATGAAGCTTTCTTT. This translates into CAISRLQGNEAFF.

The J gene is TRBJ2-7, the V gene TRBV5-1; D gene unclear. Germline V gene sequence: CDR1 SGHRS, CDR2 YFSETQ. The CDR3 is 13 amino acids. V shed 1 base and J shed 7 bases, with 12 bases lying between them. The chain's CDR3 is CASSLSGSQEQYV. The CDR3 DNA reads as TGCGCCAGCAGCTTGTCCGGGTCTCAGGAGCAGTACGTC.

The rearrangement links TRBV7-8 to TRBJ2-3; 13 bases are shared with TRBD2. J was trimmed by 6 bases and V by 7 bases; bases with no gene match: 10. Germline assignment: CDR1 SGHVS and CDR2 FQNEAQ. This CDR3 comprises 16 residues. The CDR3 DNA sequence: TGTGCCAGCAAACCCCGGACTAGCGGGAGATTGGATACGCAGTATTTT. Translation gives CASKPRTSGRLDTQYF.